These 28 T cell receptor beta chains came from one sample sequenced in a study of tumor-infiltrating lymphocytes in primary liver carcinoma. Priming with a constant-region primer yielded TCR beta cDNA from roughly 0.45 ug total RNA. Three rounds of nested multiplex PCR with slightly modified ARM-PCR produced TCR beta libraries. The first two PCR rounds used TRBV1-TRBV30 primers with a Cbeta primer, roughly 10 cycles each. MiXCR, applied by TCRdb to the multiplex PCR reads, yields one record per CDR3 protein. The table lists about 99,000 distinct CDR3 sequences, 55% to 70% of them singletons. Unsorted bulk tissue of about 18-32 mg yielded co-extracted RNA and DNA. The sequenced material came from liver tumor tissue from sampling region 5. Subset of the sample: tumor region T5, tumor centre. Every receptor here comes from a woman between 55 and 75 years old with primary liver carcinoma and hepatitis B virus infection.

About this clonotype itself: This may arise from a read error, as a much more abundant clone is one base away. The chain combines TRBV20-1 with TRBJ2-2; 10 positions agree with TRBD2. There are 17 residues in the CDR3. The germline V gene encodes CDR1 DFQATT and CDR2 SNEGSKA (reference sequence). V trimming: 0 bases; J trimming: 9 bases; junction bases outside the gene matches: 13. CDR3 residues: CSARDPASGSLGRELFF. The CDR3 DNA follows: TGCAGTGCTAGAGATCCGGCTAGCGGGAGTCTGGGCAGGGAGCTGTTTTTT.

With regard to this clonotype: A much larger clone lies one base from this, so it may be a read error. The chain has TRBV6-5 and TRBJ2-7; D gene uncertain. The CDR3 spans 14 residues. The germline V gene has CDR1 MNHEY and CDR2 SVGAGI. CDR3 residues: CVSSYSVHSYEQYF. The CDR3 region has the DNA TGTGTCAGCAGTTACTCAGTCCACTCCTACGAGCAGTACTTC.

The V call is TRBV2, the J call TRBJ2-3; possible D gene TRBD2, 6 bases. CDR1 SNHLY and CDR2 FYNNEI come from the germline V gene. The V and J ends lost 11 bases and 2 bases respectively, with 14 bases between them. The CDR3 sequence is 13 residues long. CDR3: CAGMGGSTDTQYF. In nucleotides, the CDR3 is TGTGCCGGCATGGGGGGATCCACAGATACGCAGTATTTT. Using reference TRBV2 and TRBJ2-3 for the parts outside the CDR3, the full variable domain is EPEVTQTPSHQVTQMGQEVILRCVPISNHLYFYWYRQILGQKVEFLVSFYNNEISEKSEIFDDQFSVERPDGSNFTLKIRSTKLEDSAMYFCAGMGGSTDTQYFGPGTRLTVL.

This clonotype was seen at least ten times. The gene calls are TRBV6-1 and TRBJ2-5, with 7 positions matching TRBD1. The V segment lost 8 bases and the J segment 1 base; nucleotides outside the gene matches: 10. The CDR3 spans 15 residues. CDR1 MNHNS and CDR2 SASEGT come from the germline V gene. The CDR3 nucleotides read TGTGCCAGCGACAGGGAAGAAGCGCTCCAAGAGACCCAGTACTTC. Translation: CASDREEALQETQYF.

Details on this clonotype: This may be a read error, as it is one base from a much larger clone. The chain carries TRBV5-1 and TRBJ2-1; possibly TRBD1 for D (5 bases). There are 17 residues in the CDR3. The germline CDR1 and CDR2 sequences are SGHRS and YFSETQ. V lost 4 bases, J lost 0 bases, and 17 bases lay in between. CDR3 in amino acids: CASSTFDRPSSYNEQFF. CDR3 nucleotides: TGCGCCAGCAGCACCTTCGACAGACCCAGCTCCTACAATGAGCAGTTCTTC.

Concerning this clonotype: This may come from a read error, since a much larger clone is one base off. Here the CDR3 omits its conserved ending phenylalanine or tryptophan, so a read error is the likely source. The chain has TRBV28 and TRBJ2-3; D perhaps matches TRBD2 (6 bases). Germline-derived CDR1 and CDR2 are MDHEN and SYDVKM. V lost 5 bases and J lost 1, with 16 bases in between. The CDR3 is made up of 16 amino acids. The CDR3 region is CASSQTGRGGTDTQYY. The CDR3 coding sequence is TGTGCCAGCAGTCAAACCGGGAGAGGGGGCACAGATACGCAGTATTAT.

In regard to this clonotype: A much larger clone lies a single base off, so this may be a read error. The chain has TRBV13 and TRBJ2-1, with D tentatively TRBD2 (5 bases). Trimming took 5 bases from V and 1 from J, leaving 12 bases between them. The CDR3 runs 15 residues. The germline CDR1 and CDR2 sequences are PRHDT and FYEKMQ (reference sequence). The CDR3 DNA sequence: TGTGCCAGCAGCCCCCCGACGGGGTCCTACAATGAGCAGTTCTTC. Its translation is CASSPPTGSYNEQFF. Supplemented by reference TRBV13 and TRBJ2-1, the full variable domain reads AAGVIQSPRHLIKEKRETATLKCYPIPRHDTVYWYQQGPGQDPQFLISFYEKMQSDKGSIPDRFSAQQFSDYHSELNMSSLELGDSALYFCASSPPTGSYNEQFFGPGTRLTVL.

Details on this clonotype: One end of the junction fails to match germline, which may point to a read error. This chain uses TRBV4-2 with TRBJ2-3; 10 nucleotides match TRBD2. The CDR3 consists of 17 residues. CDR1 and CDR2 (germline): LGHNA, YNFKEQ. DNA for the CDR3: TGCGTCAGCAGCCAAGTTGGGAGCGGGGGGGTCACAGATACGCAGTATTTT. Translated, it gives CVSSQVGSGGVTDTQYF.

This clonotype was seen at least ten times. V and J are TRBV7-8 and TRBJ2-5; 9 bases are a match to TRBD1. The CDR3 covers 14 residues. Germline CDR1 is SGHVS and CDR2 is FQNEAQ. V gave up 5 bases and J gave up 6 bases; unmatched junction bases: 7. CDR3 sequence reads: CASSHRDRVKTQYF. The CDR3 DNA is TGTGCCAGCAGCCACCGGGACAGGGTTAAGACCCAGTACTTC.

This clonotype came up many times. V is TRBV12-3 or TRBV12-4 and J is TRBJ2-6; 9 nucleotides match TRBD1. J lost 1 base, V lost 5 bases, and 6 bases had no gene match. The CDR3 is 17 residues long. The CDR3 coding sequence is TGTGCCAGCAGTGTGGGACAGGGAGTATCTGGGGCCAACGTCCTGACTTTC. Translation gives CASSVGQGVSGANVLTF.

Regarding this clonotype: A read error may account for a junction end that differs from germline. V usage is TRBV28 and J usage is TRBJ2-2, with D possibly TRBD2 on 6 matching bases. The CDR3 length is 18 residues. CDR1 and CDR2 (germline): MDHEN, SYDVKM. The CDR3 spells CASNLNPLAKEPTGELFF. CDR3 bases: TGTGCCAGCAATTTAAATCCACTAGCCAAAGAACCCACCGGGGAGCTGTTTTTT.

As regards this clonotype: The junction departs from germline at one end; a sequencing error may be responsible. The CDR3 DNA reads TGTGACAGCAGCTTAGAAAGGGGGTCCGGGGAGTTGTTTTTT. Translated: CDSSLERGSGELFF. The V and J genes are TRBV11-2 and TRBJ2-2, with a weak D call TRBD1 (6 bases). This CDR3 has 14 amino acids. Germline assignment: CDR1 SGHAT and CDR2 FQNNGV.

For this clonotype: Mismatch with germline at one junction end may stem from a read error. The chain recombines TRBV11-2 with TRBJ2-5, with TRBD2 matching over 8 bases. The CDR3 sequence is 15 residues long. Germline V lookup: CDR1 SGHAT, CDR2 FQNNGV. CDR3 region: CASNLEYGGGKTQYF. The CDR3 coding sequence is TGTGCTAGCAACTTAGAGTACGGGGGGGGGAAGACCCAGTACTTC. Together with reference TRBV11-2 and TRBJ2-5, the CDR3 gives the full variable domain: EAGVAQSPRYKIIEKRQSVAFWCNPISGHATLYWYQQILGQGPKLLIQFQNNGVVDDSQLPKDRFSAERLKGVDSTLKIQPAKLEDSAVYLCASNLEYGGGKTQYFGPGTRLLVL.

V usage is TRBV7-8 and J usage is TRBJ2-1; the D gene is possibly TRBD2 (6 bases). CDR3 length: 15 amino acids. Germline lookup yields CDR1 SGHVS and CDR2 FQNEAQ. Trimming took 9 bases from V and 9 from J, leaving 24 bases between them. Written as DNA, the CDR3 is TGTGCCAGGAGCACCGGCCCTAGCGCGGTCTGTGAGCAGTTCTTC. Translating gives CARSTGPSAVCEQFF.

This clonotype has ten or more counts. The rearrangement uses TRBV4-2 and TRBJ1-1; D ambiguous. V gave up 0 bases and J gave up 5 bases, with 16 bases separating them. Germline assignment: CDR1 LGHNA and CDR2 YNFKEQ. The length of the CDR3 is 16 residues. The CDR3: CASSQEEGKGSTEAFF. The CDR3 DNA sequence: TGTGCCAGCAGCCAAGAAGAGGGAAAGGGAAGTACTGAAGCTTTCTTT.

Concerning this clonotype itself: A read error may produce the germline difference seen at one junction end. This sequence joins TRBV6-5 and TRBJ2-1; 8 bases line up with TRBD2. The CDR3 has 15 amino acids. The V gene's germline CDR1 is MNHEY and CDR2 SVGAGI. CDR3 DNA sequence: TGTGCCAGCAGCTCACTAGCGGCAGGAATGAATGAGCAGCTCTTC. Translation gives CASSSLAAGMNEQLF.

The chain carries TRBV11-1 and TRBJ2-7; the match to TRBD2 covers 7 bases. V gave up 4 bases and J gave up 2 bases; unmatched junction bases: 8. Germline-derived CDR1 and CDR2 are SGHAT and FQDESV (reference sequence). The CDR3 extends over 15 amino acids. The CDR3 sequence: CASSWGGTSTYEQYF. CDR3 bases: TGTGCCAGCAGCTGGGGGGGGACGAGCACCTACGAGCAGTACTTC.

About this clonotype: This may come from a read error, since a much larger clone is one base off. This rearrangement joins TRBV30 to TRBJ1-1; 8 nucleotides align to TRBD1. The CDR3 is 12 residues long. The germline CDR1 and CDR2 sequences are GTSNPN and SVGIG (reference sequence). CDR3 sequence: CTWRTGFTEAFF. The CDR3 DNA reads TGTACCTGGAGGACAGGGTTTACTGAAGCTTTCTTT.

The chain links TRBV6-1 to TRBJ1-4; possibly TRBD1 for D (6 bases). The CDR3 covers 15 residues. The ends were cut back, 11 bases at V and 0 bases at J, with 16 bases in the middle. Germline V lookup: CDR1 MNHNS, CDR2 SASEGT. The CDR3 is CAGKRGGATNEKLFF. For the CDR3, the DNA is TGTGCCGGCAAACGAGGGGGAGCAACTAATGAAAAACTGTTTTTT.

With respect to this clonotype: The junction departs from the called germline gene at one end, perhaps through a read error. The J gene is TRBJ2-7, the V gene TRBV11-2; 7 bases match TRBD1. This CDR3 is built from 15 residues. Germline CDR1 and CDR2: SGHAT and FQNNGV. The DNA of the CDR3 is TGTGTCAGCAGCCCACGATGTACAGGGGAAAACGAGCAGTACTTC. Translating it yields CVSSPRCTGENEQYF.

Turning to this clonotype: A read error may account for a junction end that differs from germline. CDR3 amino acids: CAGSPPPGASKQYF. The CDR3 bases are TGTGCCGGCAGCCCCCCTCCAGGGGCTAGCAAGCAGTACTTC. The V gene is TRBV11-2, the J gene TRBJ2-7, with D possibly matching TRBD1 (6 bases). The CDR3 has 14 residues. Germline-derived CDR1 and CDR2 are SGHAT and FQNNGV.

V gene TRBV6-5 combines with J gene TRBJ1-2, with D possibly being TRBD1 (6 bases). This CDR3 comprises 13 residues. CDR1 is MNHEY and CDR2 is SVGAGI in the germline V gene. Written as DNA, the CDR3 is TGTACCGCTTCTACAGGGCGACACTATGGCTACACCTTC. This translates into CTASTGRHYGYTF.

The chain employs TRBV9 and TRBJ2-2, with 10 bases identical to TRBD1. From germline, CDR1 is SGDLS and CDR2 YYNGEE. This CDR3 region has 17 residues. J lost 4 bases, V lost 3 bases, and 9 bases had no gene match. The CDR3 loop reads CASSARTGGIGTGELFF. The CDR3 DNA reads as TGTGCCAGCAGCGCCCGGACAGGGGGGATCGGCACCGGGGAGCTGTTTTTT.

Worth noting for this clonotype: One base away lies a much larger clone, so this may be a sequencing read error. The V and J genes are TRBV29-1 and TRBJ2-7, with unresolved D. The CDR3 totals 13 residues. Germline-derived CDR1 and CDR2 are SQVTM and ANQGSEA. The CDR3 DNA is TGCAGCGTTGAAGCGGTAGGATCCTACGGGCAGTACTTC. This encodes CSVEAVGSYGQYF.

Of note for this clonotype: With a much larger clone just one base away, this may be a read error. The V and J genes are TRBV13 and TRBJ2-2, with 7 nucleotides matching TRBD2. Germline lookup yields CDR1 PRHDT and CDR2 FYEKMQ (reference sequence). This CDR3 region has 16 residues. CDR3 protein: CVSSQRTSGRTGELFF. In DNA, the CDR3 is TGTGTCAGCAGCCAACGGACTAGTGGTAGGACCGGGGAGCTGTTTTTT.

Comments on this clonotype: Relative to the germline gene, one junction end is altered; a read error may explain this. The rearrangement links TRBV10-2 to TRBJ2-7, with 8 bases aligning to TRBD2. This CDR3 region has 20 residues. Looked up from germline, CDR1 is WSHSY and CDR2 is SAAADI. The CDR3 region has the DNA TGCGCCAGCAGTGAGTCGGGCGGTTCTCGCGGGAGGCTCACCTTCTGCGAGCAGTACTTT. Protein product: CASSESGGSRGRLTFCEQYF.

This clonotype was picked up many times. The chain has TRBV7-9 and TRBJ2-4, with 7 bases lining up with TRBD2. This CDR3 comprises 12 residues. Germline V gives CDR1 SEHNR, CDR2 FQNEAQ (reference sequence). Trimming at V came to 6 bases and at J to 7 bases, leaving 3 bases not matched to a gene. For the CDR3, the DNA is TGTGCCAGCAGTCTCGGGGGGAACATTCAGTACTTC. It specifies CASSLGGNIQYF.

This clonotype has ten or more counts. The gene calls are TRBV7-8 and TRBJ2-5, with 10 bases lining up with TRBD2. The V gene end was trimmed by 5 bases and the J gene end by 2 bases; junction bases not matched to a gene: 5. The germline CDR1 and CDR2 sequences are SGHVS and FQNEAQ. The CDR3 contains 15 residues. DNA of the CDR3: TGTGCCAGCAGCCGAGGGGGACTAGCGCAAGAGACCCAGTACTTC. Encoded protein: CASSRGGLAQETQYF. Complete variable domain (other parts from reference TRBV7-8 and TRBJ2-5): GAGVSQSPRYKVAKRGQDVALRCDPISGHVSLFWYQQALGQGPEFLTYFQNEAQLDKSGLPSDRFFAERPEGSVSTLKIQRTQQEDSAVYLCASSRGGLAQETQYFGPGTRLLVL.